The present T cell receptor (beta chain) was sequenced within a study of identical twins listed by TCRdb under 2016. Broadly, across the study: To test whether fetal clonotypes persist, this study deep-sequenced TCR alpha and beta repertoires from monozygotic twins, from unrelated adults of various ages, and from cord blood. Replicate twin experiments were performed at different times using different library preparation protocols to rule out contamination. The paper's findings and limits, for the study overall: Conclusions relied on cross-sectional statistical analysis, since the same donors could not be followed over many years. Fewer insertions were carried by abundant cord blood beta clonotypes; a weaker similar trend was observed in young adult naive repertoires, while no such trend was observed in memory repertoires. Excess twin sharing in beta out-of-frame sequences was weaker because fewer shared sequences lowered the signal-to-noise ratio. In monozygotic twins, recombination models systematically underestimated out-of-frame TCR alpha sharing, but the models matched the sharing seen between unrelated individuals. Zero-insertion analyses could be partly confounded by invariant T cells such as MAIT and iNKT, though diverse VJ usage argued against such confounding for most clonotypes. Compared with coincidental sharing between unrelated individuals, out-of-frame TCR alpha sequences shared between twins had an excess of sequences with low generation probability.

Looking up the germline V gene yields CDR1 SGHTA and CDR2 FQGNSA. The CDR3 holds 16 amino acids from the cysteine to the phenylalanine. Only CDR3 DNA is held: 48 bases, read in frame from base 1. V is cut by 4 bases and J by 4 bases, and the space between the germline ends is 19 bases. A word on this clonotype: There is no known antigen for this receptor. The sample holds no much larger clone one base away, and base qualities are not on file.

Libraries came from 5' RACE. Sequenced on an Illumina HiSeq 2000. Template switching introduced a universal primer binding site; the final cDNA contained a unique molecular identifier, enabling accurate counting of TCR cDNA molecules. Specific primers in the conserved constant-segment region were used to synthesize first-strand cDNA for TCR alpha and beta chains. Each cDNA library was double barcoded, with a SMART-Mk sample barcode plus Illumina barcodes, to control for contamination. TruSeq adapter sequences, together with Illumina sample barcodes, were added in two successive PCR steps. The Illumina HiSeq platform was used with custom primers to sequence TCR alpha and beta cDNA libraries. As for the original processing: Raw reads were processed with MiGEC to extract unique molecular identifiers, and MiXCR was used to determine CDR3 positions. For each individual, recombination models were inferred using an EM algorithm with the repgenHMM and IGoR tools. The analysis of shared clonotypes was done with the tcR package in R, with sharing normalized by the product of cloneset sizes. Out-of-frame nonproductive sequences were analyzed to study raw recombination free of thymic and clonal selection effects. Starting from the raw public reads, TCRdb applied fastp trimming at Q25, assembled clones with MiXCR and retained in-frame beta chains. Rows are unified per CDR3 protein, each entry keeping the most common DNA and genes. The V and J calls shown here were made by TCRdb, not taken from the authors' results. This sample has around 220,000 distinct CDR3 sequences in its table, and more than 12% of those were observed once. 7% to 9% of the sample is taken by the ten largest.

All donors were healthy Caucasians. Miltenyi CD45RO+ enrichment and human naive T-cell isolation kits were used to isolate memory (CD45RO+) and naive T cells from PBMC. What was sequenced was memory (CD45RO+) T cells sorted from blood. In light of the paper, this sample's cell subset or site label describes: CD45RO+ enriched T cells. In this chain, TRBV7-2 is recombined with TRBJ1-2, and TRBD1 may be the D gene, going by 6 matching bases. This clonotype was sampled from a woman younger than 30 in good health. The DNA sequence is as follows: TGTGCCAGCAGCTCCGTCCCCGCCGCAGGGGCCTATGGCTACACCTTC. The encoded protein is CASSSVPAAGAYGYTF.